The source of this T cell receptor beta chain is a study of OX40 agonist ivuxolimab in advanced cancers. For the study in its entirety: Ivuxolimab was an agonistic, fully human IgG2 monoclonal antibody directed against OX40 (CD134), a costimulatory receptor. Intravenous ivuxolimab was administered to patients every 2 weeks at six dose levels: 0.01, 0.1, 0.3, 1.5, 3 and 10 mg/kg. Among the roughly 52 dose-escalation patients, some 19 had hepatocellular carcinoma, approximately 15 melanoma, 9 renal cell carcinoma and 9 head and neck cancer. A male proportion of roughly 80% and a mean age of about 60 years, ranging from roughly 23 to 85, were recorded for the dose-escalation cohort. Prior anti-PD-1, anti-PD-L1 or anti-CTLA-4 therapy was permitted, and roughly two fifths of dose-escalation patients had received checkpoint inhibitors. Three dose-escalation patients achieved partial responses, one with hepatocellular carcinoma and two with cutaneous melanoma. The purpose of peripheral TCRbeta sequencing was to test whether ivuxolimab changed TCR sequence diversity and led to clonal T-cell expansion. The paper covers the monotherapy dose-escalation part of the phase I ivuxolimab trial, which included N ≈ 52 patients. What the work shows at the level of the full study, not this receptor alone: Low levels of normalized T-cell clonal expansion were also seen in some nonresponding patients. In partial responders in the 0.1-3.0 mg/kg groups, normalized peripheral clonal expansion was found to be among the lowest, especially among CD8+ T cells. On average, CD8+ T cells showed more expanded clones than CD4+ T cells after ivuxolimab. At doses of 0.1 to 3.0 mg/kg, clonal expansion of both CD4+ and CD8+ T cells in blood was seen between baseline and week 6. The antigen specificity of the clonally expanded peripheral T cells was not determined.

For sequencing of the TCRbeta CDR3 region, genomic DNA was extracted from the sorted cells. The immunoSEQ Assay was used to sequence the TCRbeta CDR3 regions. This immuneACCESS table, as held by TCRdb, lists in-frame sequences with V and J called but not all clones. Of the missing ones, under half trace to an unresolved V gene in checked studies; the others have no known cause. The sample table shows approximately 45,000 clones, and about 90% are seen once. Of the sample, about 7.8% is held by the ten largest clones. Of note for this clone: This clone's antigen is unknown. The sample holds no much larger clone one base away, and base qualities are not on file.

The CDR3 starts with the cysteine, ends with the phenylalanine, and has 14 residues. Kept here is only the CDR3 DNA, which spans 42 bases and is read in frame from base 1. For CDR1 and CDR2, the germline V gene lists LGHNA and YSLEER. V is cut by 1 base and J by 0 bases, and the space between the germline ends is 7 bases. Patients with autoimmune disease history or receiving systemic immunosuppression were excluded from the trial. In every dose cohort, peripheral blood was drawn for TCR sequencing at baseline, cycle 4 day 1, and cycle 7 day 1. Samples came from an open-label, multicenter, first-in-human phase I dose-escalation trial of ivuxolimab. The trial enrolled adults with locally advanced or metastatic head and neck squamous cell, hepatocellular, melanoma or renal cell carcinoma. CD4+ and CD8+ T cells were sorted separately from peripheral blood before TCR sequencing.

The rearranged segments are TRBV4-3 and TRBJ2-7; no D gene is confidently identified. This TCR was recovered from an adult with an advanced solid tumor such as melanoma, head and neck, liver or kidney cancer. The sequences come from CD4+ or CD8+ T cells sorted from blood, collected in a trial of the OX40 agonist ivuxolimab. The CDR3 loop reads CASSQAEHSYEQYF. The DNA is TGCGCCAGCAGCCAAGCGGAGCACTCCTACGAGCAGTACTTC.